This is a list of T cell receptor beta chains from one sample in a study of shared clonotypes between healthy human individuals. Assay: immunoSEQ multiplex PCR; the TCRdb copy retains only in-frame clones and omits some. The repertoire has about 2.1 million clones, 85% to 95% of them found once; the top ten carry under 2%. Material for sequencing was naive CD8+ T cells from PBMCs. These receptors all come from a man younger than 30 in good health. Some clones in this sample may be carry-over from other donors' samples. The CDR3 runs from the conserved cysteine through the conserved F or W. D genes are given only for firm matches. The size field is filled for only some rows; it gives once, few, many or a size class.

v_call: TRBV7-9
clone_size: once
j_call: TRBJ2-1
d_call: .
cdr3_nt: TGTGCCAGCAGCTTAGCTGAGCAGTTCTTC
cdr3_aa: CASSLAEQFF

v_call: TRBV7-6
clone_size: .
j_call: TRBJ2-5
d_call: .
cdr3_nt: TGTGCCAGCAGCCCGAGTCGGGGAGAGACCCAGTACTTC
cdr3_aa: CASSPSRGETQYF

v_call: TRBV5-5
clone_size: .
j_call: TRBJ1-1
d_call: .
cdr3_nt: TGTGCCAGCAGCTTGGGCACCAACACTGAAGCTTTCTTT
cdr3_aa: CASSLGTNTEAFF

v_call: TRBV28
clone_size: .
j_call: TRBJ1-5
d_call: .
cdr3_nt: TGTGCCAGCAGTTTCACCCCCAGGGTCCGGATCGGGTATCAGCCCCAGCATTTT
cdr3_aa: CASSFTPRVRIGYQPQHF

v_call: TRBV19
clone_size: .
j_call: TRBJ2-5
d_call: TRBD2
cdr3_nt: TGTGCCAGTAGTAGGGGACCACTAGCGGGAGGGCCGCGAGAGACCCAGTACTTC
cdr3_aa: CASSRGPLAGGPRETQYF

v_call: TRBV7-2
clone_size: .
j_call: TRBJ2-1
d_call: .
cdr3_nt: TGTGCCACAGGAGCCACCTACAATGAGCAGTTCTTC
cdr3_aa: CATGATYNEQFF

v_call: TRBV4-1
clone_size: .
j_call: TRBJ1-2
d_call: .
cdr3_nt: TGCGCCAGCAGCCGACGGGGGCAGGGGAGTATGGATGGCTACACCTTC
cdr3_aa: CASSRRGQGSMDGYTF

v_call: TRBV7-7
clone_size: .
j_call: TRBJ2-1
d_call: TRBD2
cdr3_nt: TGTGCCAGCAGCTTAGCCTCTTGGGGCGGGAGGGTTAGCTCCTACAATGAGCAGTTCTTC
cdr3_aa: CASSLASWGGRVSSYNEQFF

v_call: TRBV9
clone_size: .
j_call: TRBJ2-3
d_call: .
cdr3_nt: TGTGCCAGCAGCGTTTACAATCGGGCAGATACGCAGTATTTT
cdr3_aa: CASSVYNRADTQYF

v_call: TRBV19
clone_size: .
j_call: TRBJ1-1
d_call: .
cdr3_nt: TGTGCCAGCACAAAGAACACTGAAGCTTTCTTT
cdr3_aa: CASTKNTEAFF

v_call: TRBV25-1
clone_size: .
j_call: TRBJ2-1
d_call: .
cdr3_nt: TGTGCCAGCATCGGGGCAGAGTACAATGAGCAGTTCTTC
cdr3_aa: CASIGAEYNEQFF

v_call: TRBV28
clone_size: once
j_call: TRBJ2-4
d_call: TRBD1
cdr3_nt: TGTGCCAGCAGTTCCTTTAACCCGACAGGGAAAGCCAAAAACATTCAGTACTTC
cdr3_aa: CASSSFNPTGKAKNIQYF

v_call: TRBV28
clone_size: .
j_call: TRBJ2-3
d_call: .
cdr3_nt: TGTGCCAGCAGTTTCGCCCGCAGGGGGGCAGATACGCAGTATTTT
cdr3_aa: CASSFARRGADTQYF

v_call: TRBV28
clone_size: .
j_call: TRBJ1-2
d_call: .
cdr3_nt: TGTGCCAGCAACAAACCGGGAGGAAGGAGCTATGGCTACACCTTC
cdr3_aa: CASNKPGGRSYGYTF

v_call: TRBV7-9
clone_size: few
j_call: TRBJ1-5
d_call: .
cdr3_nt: TGTGCCAGCAGCTTATACGATAGCAATCAGCCCCAGCATTTT
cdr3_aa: CASSLYDSNQPQHF

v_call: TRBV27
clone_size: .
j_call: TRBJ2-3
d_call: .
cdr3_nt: TGTGCCAGCAGTTCACACCACACAGATACGCAGTATTTT
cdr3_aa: CASSSHHTDTQYF

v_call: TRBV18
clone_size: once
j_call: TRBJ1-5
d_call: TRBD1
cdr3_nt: TGTGCCAGCTCACCACGGACAGGGGATCAGCCCCAGCATTTT
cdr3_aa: CASSPRTGDQPQHF

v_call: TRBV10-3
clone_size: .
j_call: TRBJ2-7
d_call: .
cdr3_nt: TGTGCCATCACCCCGGGACCCAATTACGAGCAGTACTTC
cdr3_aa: CAITPGPNYEQYF

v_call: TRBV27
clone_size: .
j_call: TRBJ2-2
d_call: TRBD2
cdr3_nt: TGTGCCAGCCGGGCGGCGGGAGCGAGCACCGGGGAGCTGTTTTTT
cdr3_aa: CASRAAGASTGELFF

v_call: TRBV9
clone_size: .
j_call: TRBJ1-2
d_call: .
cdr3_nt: TGTGCCAGCAGCGTAGGTGGGGGGGACTATGGCTACACCTTC
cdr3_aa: CASSVGGGDYGYTF

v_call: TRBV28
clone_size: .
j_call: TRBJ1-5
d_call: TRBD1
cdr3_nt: TGTGCCAGCAGTTTGAGGGGGCATAGCAATCAGCCCCAGCATTTT
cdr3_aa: CASSLRGHSNQPQHF

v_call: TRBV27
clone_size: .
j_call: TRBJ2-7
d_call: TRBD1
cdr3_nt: TGTGCCAGCAGTCCAACGACAGGGGGTCACGAGCAGTACTTC
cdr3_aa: CASSPTTGGHEQYF

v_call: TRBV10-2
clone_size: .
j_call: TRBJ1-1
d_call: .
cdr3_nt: TGCGCCAGCAGTGATCCGGGGCAAGGCACTGAAGCTTTCTTT
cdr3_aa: CASSDPGQGTEAFF

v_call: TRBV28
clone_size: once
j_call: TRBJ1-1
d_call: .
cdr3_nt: TGTGCCAGCAGTTTGGTAATGAACACTGAAGCTTTCTTT
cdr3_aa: CASSLVMNTEAFF

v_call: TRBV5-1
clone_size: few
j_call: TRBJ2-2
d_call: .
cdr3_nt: TGCGCCAGCAGCTTGGACCAGAACACCGGGGAGCTGTTTTTT
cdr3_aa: CASSLDQNTGELFF

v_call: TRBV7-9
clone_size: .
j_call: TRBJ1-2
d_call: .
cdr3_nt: TGTGCCAGCAGCTTTGTGATCGAATGGAACGGCTACACCTTC
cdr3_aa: CASSFVIEWNGYTF

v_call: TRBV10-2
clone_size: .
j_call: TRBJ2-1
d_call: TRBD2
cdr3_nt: TGCGCCAGCAGTGAAACAAATAGCGGGATACGGGATGAGCAGTTCTTC
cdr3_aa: CASSETNSGIRDEQFF

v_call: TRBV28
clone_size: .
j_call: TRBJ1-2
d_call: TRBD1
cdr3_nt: TGTGCCAGCAGCACACCGACAGGGTATGGCTACACCTTC
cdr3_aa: CASSTPTGYGYTF

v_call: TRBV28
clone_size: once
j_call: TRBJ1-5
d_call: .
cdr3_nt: TGTGCCAGCAGTTTTGTGGGGTACGTGACCCAGCATTTT
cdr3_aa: CASSFVGYVTQHF

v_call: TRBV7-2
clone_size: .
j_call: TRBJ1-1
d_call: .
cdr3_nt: TGTGCCAGCAGTCATTCACTAGGACCCGTGAACACTGAAGCTTTCTTT
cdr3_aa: CASSHSLGPVNTEAFF

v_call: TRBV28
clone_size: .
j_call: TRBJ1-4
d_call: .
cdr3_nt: TGTGCCAGCAGTTTCATACGGACAAATGAAAAACTGTTTTTT
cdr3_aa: CASSFIRTNEKLFF

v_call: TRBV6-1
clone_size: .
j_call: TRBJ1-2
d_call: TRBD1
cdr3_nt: TGTGCCAGCAGTGCCTTCACAGGGGGCCTCGATGGCTACACCTTC
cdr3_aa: CASSAFTGGLDGYTF

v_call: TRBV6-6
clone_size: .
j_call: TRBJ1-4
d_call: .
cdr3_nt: TGTGCCAGCAGTTACTCTCGGGGGACTAATGAAAAACTGTTTTTT
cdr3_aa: CASSYSRGTNEKLFF

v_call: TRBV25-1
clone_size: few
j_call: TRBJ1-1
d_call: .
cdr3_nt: TGTGCCAGCAGGGGGGGGCCTGAAGCTTTCTTT
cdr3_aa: CASRGGPEAFF

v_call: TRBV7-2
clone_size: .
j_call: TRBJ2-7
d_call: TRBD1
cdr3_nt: TGTGCCAGCAGCGCCGGGACAGTTCGCGAGCAGTACTTC
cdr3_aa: CASSAGTVREQYF

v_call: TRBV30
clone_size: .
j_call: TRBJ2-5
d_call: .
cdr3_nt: TGTGCCTGGAGTGTAGGTGTCAGACGTCACGAGACCCAGTACTTC
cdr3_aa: CAWSVGVRRHETQYF

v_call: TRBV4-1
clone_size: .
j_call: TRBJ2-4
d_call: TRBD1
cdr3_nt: TGCGCCAGCAGCCACCCCCGGGACAGAGGGCCTCTAGCCAAAAACATTCAGTACTTC
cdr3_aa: CASSHPRDRGPLAKNIQYF

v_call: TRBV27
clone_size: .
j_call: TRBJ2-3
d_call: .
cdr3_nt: TGTGCCAGCAGTTTGACAACACCTAGCACAGATACGCAGTATTTT
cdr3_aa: CASSLTTPSTDTQYF

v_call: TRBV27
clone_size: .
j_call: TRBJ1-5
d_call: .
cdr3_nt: TGTGCCAGCAGTCGGGACCGAGATGGTAGCAATCAGCCCCAGCATTTT
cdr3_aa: CASSRDRDGSNQPQHF

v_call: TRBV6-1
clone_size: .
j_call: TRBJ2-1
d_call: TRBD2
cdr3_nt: TGTGCCAGCAGCGAACTTTTCCCGACTAGCGGGAGCTACAATGAGCAGTTCTTC
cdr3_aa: CASSELFPTSGSYNEQFF

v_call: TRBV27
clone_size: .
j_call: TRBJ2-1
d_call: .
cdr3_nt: TGTGCCAGCAGTCCTGACAGCATCGAGCAGTTCTTC
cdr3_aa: CASSPDSIEQFF

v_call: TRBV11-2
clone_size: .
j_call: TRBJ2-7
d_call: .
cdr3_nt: TGTGCCAGCAGACAGGACCCAGGGGCCTACGAGCAGTACTTC
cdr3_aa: CASRQDPGAYEQYF

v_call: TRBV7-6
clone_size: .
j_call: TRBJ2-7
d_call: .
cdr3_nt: TGTGCCAGCAGCTTAGGCTACGGGGTCGAAGGGGCCTACGAGCAGTACTTC
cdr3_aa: CASSLGYGVEGAYEQYF

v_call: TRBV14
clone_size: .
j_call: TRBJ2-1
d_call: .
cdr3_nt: TGTGCCAGCAGCCAAGAGTCACTAGCAGCCTCCAATGAGCAGTTCTTC
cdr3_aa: CASSQESLAASNEQFF

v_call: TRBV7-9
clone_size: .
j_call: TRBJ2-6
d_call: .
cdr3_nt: TGTGCCAGCAGCTCAAGGACACAGGGCCCCTCTGGGGCCAACGTCCTGACTTTC
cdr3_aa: CASSSRTQGPSGANVLTF

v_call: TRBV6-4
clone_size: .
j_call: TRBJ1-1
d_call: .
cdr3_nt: TGTGCCAGCAGCTTTAAGGGGGGTGGAAGAACTGAAGCTTTCTTT
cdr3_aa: CASSFKGGGRTEAFF

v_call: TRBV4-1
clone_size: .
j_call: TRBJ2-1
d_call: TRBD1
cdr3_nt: TGCGCCAGCAGCCTGGCGACAGGGGGCGCCCGAGCGGGGATTCAGTTCTTC
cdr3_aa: CASSLATGGARAGIQFF

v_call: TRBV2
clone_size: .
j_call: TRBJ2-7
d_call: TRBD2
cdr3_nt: TGTGCCAGCAGTGTCTGGACTAGGAGCCTCGGCGAGCAGTACTTC
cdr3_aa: CASSVWTRSLGEQYF

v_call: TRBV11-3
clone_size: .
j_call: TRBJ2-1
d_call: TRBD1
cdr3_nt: TGTGCCAGCAGCCGGGACAGGGGAAACAATGAGCAGTTCTTC
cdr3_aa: CASSRDRGNNEQFF

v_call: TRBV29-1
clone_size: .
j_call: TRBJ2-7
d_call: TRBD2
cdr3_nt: TGCAGCGTTGTCGGGACTAGGGTATACGAGCAGTACTTC
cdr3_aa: CSVVGTRVYEQYF

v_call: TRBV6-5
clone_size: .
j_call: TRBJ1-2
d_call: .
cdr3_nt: TGTGCCAGCAGTTTCTCACCAGCCTCAAACTATGGCTACACCTTC
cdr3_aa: CASSFSPASNYGYTF

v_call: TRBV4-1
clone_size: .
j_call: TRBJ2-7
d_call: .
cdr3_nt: TGCGCCAGCAGCCAAGATAAGGCAGGGGCCTCCTACGAGCAGTACTTC
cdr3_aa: CASSQDKAGASYEQYF

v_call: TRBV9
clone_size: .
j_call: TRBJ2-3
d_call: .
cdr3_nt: TGTGCCAGCAGCGTAGCTTTTGGCGGAAGCCCCACAGATACGCAGTATTTT
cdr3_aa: CASSVAFGGSPTDTQYF

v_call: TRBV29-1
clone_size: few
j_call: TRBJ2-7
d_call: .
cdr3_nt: TGCAGCGTTGAGGACGAGAGCTGGGAGCAGTACTTC
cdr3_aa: CSVEDESWEQYF

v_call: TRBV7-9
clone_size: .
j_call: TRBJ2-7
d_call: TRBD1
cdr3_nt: TGTGCCAGCAGCTTGAGGACAGGGACCTACGAGCAGTACTTC
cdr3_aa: CASSLRTGTYEQYF

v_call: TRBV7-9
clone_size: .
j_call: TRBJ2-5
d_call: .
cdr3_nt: TGTGCCAGCAGCCAGTTCGGGACGCAAGAGACCCAGTACTTC
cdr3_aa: CASSQFGTQETQYF

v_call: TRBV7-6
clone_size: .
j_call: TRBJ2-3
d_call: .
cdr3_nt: TGTGCCAGCAGCGGTCGGACAGATACGCAGTATTTT
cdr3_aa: CASSGRTDTQYF